This T cell receptor beta chain was sequenced during a study of PD-1 blockade in classical Hodgkin lymphoma. Study summary: Patients were given intravenous nivolumab, 3 mg/kg, every 2 weeks. Study-level results: Patients who initiated nivolumab within 1 year of ASCT were excluded.

All the patients suffered relapse after autologous stem cell transplantation, and brentuximab vedotin exposure differed. The study recorded best responses of complete response, partial response or progressive disease. CDR3 length equals 17 residues. J lost 7 bases, V lost 0 bases, and 14 bases had no gene match. Germline assignment: CDR1 SGHRS and CDR2 YFSETQ. A note on this clone: Its antigen is unidentified.

Using immunoSEQ multiplex PCR, the repertoire was profiled, and TCRdb retains in-frame clones only, with some absent. The sample carries about 100,000 clones, roughly 83% recorded once. The specimen was peripheral blood mononuclear cells (PBMCs), collected at baseline. The rearrangement uses TRBV5-1 and TRBJ2-7; 9 nucleotides match TRBD2. The clonotype was recovered from a human donor with classical Hodgkin lymphoma. The DNA of the CDR3 is TGCGCCAGCAGCTTGGACCGGAGCGGGAGGTACTCAAGAGAGCAGTACTTC. Amino acid sequence: CASSLDRSGRYSREQYF.